Each of the 24 T cell receptor beta chains below was sequenced from the same sample in a study of T cells after yellow fever vaccination. MiXCR, applied by TCRdb to the 5' RACE reads, yields one record per CDR3 protein. The table includes approximately 350,000 distinct CDR3 sequences, approximately 10% detected once. Sequencing used PBMCs, obtained on the day of the first yellow fever vaccination. The source is a man younger than 35 who received the YFV17D yellow fever vaccine.

This clonotype has a handful of counts. The chain uses TRBV7-2 and TRBJ2-1, with a tentative D call TRBD1 (5 bases). The CDR3 has 14 amino acids. From germline, CDR1 is SGHTA and CDR2 FQGNSA. V dropped 6 bases and J dropped 7 bases, with 16 bases sitting between them. CDR3 region: CASRYLYSGNEQFF. The CDR3 coding sequence is TGTGCCAGCAGGTATCTTTATTCAGGGAATGAGCAGTTCTTC.

This clonotype has a count of ten or more. The chain's CDR3 is CSAAPDLGGQYF. For the CDR3, the DNA is TGCAGCGCTGCCCCGGACCTGGGGGGGCAGTACTTC. The V call is TRBV29-1, the J call TRBJ2-7, with D possibly matching TRBD2 (6 bases). V gave up 7 bases and J gave up 9 bases, with 19 bases separating them. The CDR3 has 12 residues. CDR1 is SQVTM, CDR2 ANQGSEA, per germline.

This clonotype came up a few times. The chain is built from TRBV10-3 and TRBJ2-7; perhaps D is TRBD1 or TRBD2 (7 bases each). Deletions cut 5 bases from V and 4 bases from J, with 12 bases between. Germline loops: CDR1 ENHRY, CDR2 SYGVKD. The CDR3 is 13 amino acids. DNA for the CDR3: TGTGCCATCAGTCAGGGGGGGGAATACGAGCAGTACTTC. Translating gives CAISQGGEYEQYF.

The rearrangement joins TRBV5-4 to TRBJ2-1; no definite D call. The CDR3 has 14 amino acids. Trimming took off 4 bases at V and 0 bases at J, with 8 bases between the two ends. Germline values: CDR1 SGHNT, CDR2 YYREEE (reference sequence). The CDR3 coding sequence is TGTGCCAGCAGCGGTCCCTTCTCCTACAATGAGCAGTTCTTC. Its protein product is CASSGPFSYNEQFF.

This clonotype was seen a handful of times. V and J are TRBV7-9 and TRBJ2-7; D unclear. Trimming removed 3 bases at V and 3 bases at J, with 9 bases between. Germline-derived CDR1 and CDR2 are SEHNR and FQNEAQ (reference sequence). This CDR3 region has 13 residues. CDR3 region: CASSFGRVYEQYV. CDR3 nucleotide sequence: TGTGCCAGCAGCTTCGGAAGGGTCTACGAGCAGTACGTC.

The V call is TRBV7-9, the J call TRBJ2-7, with D perhaps TRBD1 (7 bases). The germline V gene encodes CDR1 SEHNR and CDR2 FQNEAQ (reference sequence). V was trimmed by 1 base and J by 2 bases, leaving 18 bases between them. CDR3 length: 17 residues. The CDR3: CASSLEGGRDSTYEQYF. The CDR3 DNA reads TGTGCCAGCAGCTTAGAGGGAGGACGGGACAGCACCTACGAGCAGTACTTC.

This clonotype came up a few times. The chain recombines TRBV7-8 with TRBJ1-1; D gene unclear. Trimming shortened V by 1 base and J by 2 bases, and 5 bases separated the two germline ends. The CDR3 loop spans 13 amino acids. CDR1 is SGHVS and CDR2 is FQNEAQ in the germline V gene. For the CDR3, the DNA is TGTGCCAGCAGCTTAGTTATCAACACTGAAGCTTTCTTT. Translation gives CASSLVINTEAFF.

This chain uses TRBV14 with TRBJ2-5, with TRBD2 matching 11 bases. The germline gives CDR1 SGHDN, CDR2 FVKESK. J gave up 0 bases and V 1 base, and 7 bases lay outside the gene matches. This CDR3 has 18 amino acids. The CDR3 here is CASSQVELAGVYQETQYF. CDR3 DNA: TGTGCCAGCAGCCAAGTAGAACTAGCGGGGGTCTACCAAGAGACCCAGTACTTC.

This clonotype was found a few times. V and J are TRBV2 and TRBJ2-3, with 12 bases identical to TRBD2. The CDR3 is 15 residues long. The germline gives CDR1 SNHLY, CDR2 FYNNEI. Losses at the gene ends were 7 bases for V and 2 bases for J; bases not matched to a gene: 4. The CDR3 region is CASMGLAGLTDTQYF. The DNA for the CDR3 is TGTGCCAGCATGGGACTAGCGGGCCTCACAGATACGCAGTATTTT.

This clonotype was seen a few times. The chain is built from TRBV7-2 and TRBJ1-3, with D possibly being TRBD1 (5 bases). The germline V and J ends were trimmed by 8 bases and 8 bases, with 16 bases remaining between them. This CDR3 comprises 13 residues. CDR1 is SGHTA, CDR2 FQGNSA, per germline. CDR3 DNA sequence: TGTGCCAGCGGGCAGGGCGGGGCATACACCATATATTTT. It encodes CASGQGGAYTIYF.

The CDR3 loop reads CASSATFDRGLTGELFF. DNA for the CDR3: TGTGCCAGCAGCGCAACCTTCGACAGGGGGCTTACCGGGGAGCTGTTTTTT. This chain links TRBV7-2 with TRBJ2-2; 10 bases map to TRBD1. The length of the CDR3 is 17 residues. Germline V gene sequence: CDR1 SGHTA, CDR2 FQGNSA. The V and J ends lost 5 bases and 5 bases, in that order; junction bases with no gene match: 11.

This clonotype was found many times. This chain uses TRBV5-1 with TRBJ2-2, with D tentatively TRBD1 (6 bases). Germline V lookup: CDR1 SGHRS, CDR2 YFSETQ. Between the trimmed V and J ends, which lost 1 base and 4 bases, there was a span of 14 bases. This CDR3 has 16 amino acids. CDR3: CASSLLTGVGTGELFF. The CDR3 nucleotides are TGCGCCAGCAGCTTGTTGACAGGCGTTGGCACCGGGGAGCTGTTTTTT.

The chain recombines TRBV30 with TRBJ1-1; D is unresolved. CDR3 length: 11 amino acids. V was cut by 3 bases and J by 2 bases, with 4 bases left in between. Germline loops: CDR1 GTSNPN, CDR2 SVGIG (reference sequence). CDR3 sequence: CAWRGNTEAFF. CDR3 in DNA: TGTGCCTGGAGGGGAAACACTGAAGCTTTCTTT.

This clonotype was seen at least ten times. The chain links TRBV7-8 to TRBJ2-3, with D tentatively TRBD1 (5 bases). V was cut by 0 bases and J by 6 bases, with 13 bases left in between. CDR1 is SGHVS and CDR2 is FQNEAQ in the germline V gene. This CDR3 spans 15 amino acids. The CDR3 nucleotides are TGTGCCAGCAGCTTAGCGGGGCCCCAGGAGGATACGCAGTATTTT. This gives the protein CASSLAGPQEDTQYF.

This clonotype appeared a few times. The chain links TRBV5-1 to TRBJ2-5, with 8 bases lining up with TRBD1. The V gene's germline CDR1 is SGHRS and CDR2 YFSETQ. The CDR3 contains 16 residues. J lost 3 bases, V lost 4 bases, and 11 bases had no gene match. CDR3 sequence reads: CASSRGLQGAKETQYF. Written as DNA, the CDR3 is TGCGCCAGCAGCCGCGGCCTCCAGGGGGCAAAAGAGACCCAGTACTTC.

This clonotype was detected only a few times. The chain joins TRBV5-6 to TRBJ2-6; D gene unclear. V lost 0 bases and J 4 bases, leaving 8 bases between the germline ends. In germline, CDR1 is SGHDT, CDR2 YYEEEE. The CDR3 totals 15 residues. The CDR3 DNA follows: TGTGCCAGCAGCTTGGGACACCCGGGGGCCAACGTCCTGACTTTC. This gives the protein CASSLGHPGANVLTF.

The V call is TRBV2, the J call TRBJ2-2; unclear D gene. The CDR3 is 15 amino acids. The ends were cut back, 2 bases at V and 3 bases at J, with 10 bases in the middle. Germline V gives CDR1 SNHLY, CDR2 FYNNEI. The DNA of the CDR3 is TGTGCCAGCAGTGAACGGCTAACCTACACCGGGGAGCTGTTTTTT. Encoded protein: CASSERLTYTGELFF.

This chain links TRBV5-1 with TRBJ2-2; 8 bases match TRBD2. Germline CDR1 reads SGHRS; CDR2 reads YFSETQ. The CDR3 consists of 17 residues. Trimming at V came to 0 bases and at J to 5 bases, leaving 9 bases not matched to a gene. The CDR3 here is CASSLVPAGDGTGELFF. In DNA form, the CDR3 reads TGCGCCAGCAGCTTGGTTCCAGCGGGGGATGGAACCGGGGAGCTGTTTTTT.

The chain recombines TRBV5-1 with TRBJ2-7; 9 positions agree with TRBD2. Germline-derived CDR1 and CDR2 are SGHRS and YFSETQ. The CDR3 has 15 amino acids. V dropped 0 bases and J dropped 4; count of bases not matched to a gene: 5. CDR3 amino acids: CASSLVSGGNYEQYV. CDR3 nucleotides: TGCGCCAGCAGCTTGGTTAGCGGGGGAAATTACGAGCAGTACGTC.

This clonotype was seen a few times. The V gene is TRBV12-3 or TRBV12-4, the J gene TRBJ2-7, with TRBD2 matching over 11 bases. CDR3 length: 15 amino acids. V was pared by 6 bases and J by 4 bases, with 8 bases of the junction left unmatched. The CDR3 is CASREDVAGGYEQYF. The CDR3 coding sequence is TGTGCCAGCAGGGAAGATGTAGCGGGGGGGTACGAGCAGTACTTC.

This clonotype was seen a few times. The chain is built from TRBV5-8 and TRBJ1-6; 7 positions match TRBD1. The V and J ends lost 4 bases and 9 bases, in that order; junction bases with no gene match: 4. The V gene's germline CDR1 is SGHTS and CDR2 YDEGEE. The CDR3 length is 13 residues. DNA of the CDR3: TGTGCCAGCAGCCGGGACAGAGTTTCACCCCTCCACTTT. Its protein is CASSRDRVSPLHF.

The chain employs TRBV5-1 and TRBJ2-3; TRBD1 agrees at 7 bases. After removal of 3 bases from V and 3 bases from J, the junction contained 4 bases not matched to a gene. Germline lookup yields CDR1 SGHRS and CDR2 YFSETQ. This CDR3 contains 14 residues. CDR3 region: CASSSGTVTDTQYF. The CDR3 DNA follows: TGCGCCAGCAGCTCCGGGACAGTGACAGATACGCAGTATTTT.

V and J are TRBV6-2 or TRBV6-3 and TRBJ2-1, with D perhaps TRBD2 (6 bases). The CDR3 has 15 residues. Germline V gene lookup returns CDR1 MNHEY and CDR2 SVGEGT. Trimming pared 2 bases from V and 1 base from J, leaving 9 bases between. The CDR3 bases are TGTGCCAGCAGTTACGCGGGGTGGTCCTACAATGAGCAGTTCTTC. Protein: CASSYAGWSYNEQFF.

The rearrangement joins TRBV5-5 to TRBJ2-7; 8 positions match TRBD1. Germline CDR1 SGHKS, CDR2 YYEKEE (reference sequence). This CDR3 spans 14 amino acids. V trimming: 4 bases; J trimming: 6 bases; junction bases outside the gene matches: 9. In DNA, the CDR3 is TGTGCCAGCAGCAGCCAGGGGGCTGGGTTCGAGCAGTACTTC. It translates to CASSSQGAGFEQYF.